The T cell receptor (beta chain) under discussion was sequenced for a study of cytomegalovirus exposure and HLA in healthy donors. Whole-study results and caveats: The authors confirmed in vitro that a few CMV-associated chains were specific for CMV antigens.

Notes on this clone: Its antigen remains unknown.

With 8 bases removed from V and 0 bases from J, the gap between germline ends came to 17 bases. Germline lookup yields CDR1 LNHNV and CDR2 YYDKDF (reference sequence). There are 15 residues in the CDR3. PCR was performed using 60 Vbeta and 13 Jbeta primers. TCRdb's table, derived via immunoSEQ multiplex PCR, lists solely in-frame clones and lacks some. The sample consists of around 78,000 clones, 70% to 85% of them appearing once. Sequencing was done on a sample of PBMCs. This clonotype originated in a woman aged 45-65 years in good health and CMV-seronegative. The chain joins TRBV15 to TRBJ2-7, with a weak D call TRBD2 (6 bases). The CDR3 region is CATRGTGPASYEQYF. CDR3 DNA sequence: TGTGCCACCCGGGGGACGGGGCCAGCCTCCTACGAGCAGTACTTC.